Sequencing of this T cell receptor beta chain was carried out in a study of T cell responses to AZD1222 COVID-19 vaccine (dated by TCRdb to about 2021). Describing the broader study: TCR sequencing was performed for 230 to 250 trial participants, of whom 207 were given two doses of AZD1222 and 26 were given two doses of MenACWY control vaccine. Trial participants were enrolled by age into subgroups of 18-55, 56-69 and 70-plus years, and roughly 160, 29 and 62 TCR-sequenced participants, respectively, were included in these subgroups.

The time point label on this specimen signifies: about 28 days (+/-7) after the second vaccine dose. Because spike-specific TCR depth and breadth did not differ between the two schedules, AZD1222 recipients who got a second dose at roughly 4 weeks were pooled with those who got a second dose at roughly 12 weeks. Vaccinee samples came from UK trials COV001 and COV002, including a single-blind randomized controlled phase 2/3 trial of AZD1222 (ChAdOx1 nCoV-19) in healthy adults. For TCRbeta chain sequencing, PBMC samples from trial participants were taken at day 0 and at day 28 after the second dose. Concerning this clone: Its antigen has not been determined. No much larger clone is present one base from it, and per-base qualities are unavailable.

The CDR3 regions of human TCRbeta chains were analyzed by immunosequencing. Per the original workflow: Repertoire TCRs were matched against a reference library of SARS-CoV-2-specific TCRs generated with the MIRA antigen-specificity platform. Breadth was defined as the fraction of unique TCRs that were SARS-CoV-2-associated. Depth was defined as the fraction of total T cells that were SARS-CoV-2-associated. Using the MIRA data, each spike-specific TCR was assigned both to the spike region to which the TCR was reactive and to a CD4 or CD8 class. Log10-transformed breadth and depth values were compared by one-way ANOVA with Sidak's multiple comparisons tests. TCRdb took this table from immuneACCESS and kept in-frame rearrangements with V and J called. Such tables lack part of the clones; where checked against another copy, unresolved V genes explain under half of the gap, and the rest is unexplained. Clone size and the V and J calls come from that table; the DNA yielded D and trimming. The table for this sample lists 250,000 to 300,000 clones; 94% of them were counted only once. The ten top clones hold less than 0.6% of the sample.

Spanning cysteine to phenylalanine, the CDR3 consists of 13 amino acids. CDR3 DNA is the only sequence kept; it has 39 bases, read in frame from the first base. V loses 5 bases of germline sequence and J loses 5 bases, and the interval between the two ends is 13 bases. Study-level results and caveats: Participants were mostly white British, with more females than males. The authors suggested clonal diversity may have been underestimated. Because no day 14 peak-response samples were available, the repertoires could be characterized only after the peak T cell response. Conclusions about previously exposed vaccinees are limited because only six or seven AZD1222 recipients were SARS-CoV-2 seropositive at baseline. A significant rise in spike-specific TCR breadth and depth was observed after two AZD1222 doses relative to day 0 and relative to MenACWY recipients. CD4 TCRs associated with the vaccine covered the entire spike protein, and the dominant responses were in regions 160-218 and 743-854. Reportedly, close to half of the unique spike-specific TCRs recognized epitopes lying outside the regions that are mutated in the B.1.351 and B.1.1.7 variants. The 56-69-year group was small, and its depth increase did not reach significance, likely because of low power.

The chain was built from TRBV12-3 or TRBV12-4 and TRBJ2-7; TRBD1 could be the D gene, as 6 bases match. The sequence derives from an adult who received the AZD1222 COVID-19 vaccine. The source was peripheral blood, collected 28 days after the second AZD1222 dose. The DNA sequence is as follows: TGTGCCAGCAGTCCCAGGGGCAGCCACGAGCAGTACTTC. Its amino acids are CASSPRGSHEQYF.